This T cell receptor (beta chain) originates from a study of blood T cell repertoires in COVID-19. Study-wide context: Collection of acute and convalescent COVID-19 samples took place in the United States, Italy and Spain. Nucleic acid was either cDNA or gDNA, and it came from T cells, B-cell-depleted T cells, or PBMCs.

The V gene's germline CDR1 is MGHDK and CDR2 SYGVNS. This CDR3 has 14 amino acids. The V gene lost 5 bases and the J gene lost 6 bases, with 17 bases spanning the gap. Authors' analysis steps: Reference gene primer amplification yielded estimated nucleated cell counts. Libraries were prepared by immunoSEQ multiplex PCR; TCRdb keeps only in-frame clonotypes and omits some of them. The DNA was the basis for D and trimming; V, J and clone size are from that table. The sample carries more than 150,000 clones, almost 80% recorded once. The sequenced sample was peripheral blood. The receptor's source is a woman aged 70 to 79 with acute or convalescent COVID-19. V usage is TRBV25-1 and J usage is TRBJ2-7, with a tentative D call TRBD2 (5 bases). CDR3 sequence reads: CASSPTRGLGEQYF. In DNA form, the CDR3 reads TGTGCCAGCAGTCCCACTCGGGGTTTGGGCGAGCAGTACTTC.